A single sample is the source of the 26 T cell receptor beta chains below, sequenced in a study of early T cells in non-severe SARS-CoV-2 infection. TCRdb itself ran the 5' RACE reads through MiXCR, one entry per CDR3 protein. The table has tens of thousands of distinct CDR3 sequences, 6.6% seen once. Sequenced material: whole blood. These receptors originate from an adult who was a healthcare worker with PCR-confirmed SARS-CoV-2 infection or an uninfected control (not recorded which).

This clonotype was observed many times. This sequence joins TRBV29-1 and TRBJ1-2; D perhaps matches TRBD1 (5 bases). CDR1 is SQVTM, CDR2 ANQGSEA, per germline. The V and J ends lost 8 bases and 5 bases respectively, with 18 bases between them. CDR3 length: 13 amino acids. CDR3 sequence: CSSSGGGKYGYTF. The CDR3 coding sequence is TGCAGCTCCTCCGGGGGGGGAAAATATGGCTACACCTTC.

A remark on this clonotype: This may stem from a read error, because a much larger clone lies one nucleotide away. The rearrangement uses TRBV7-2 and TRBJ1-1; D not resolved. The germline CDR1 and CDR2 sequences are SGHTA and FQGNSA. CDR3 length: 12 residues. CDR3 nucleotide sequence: TGTGTCAGCAGCTTACGGGCTTCATGGGCTTTCTTT. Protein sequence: CVSSLRASWAFF.

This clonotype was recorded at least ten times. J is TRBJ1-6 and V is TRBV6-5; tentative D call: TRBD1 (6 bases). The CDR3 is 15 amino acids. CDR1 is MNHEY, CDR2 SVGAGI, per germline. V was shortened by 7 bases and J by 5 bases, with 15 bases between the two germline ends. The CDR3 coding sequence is TGTGCCAGCACTGAAACAGGGAGTGATAATTCACCCCTCCACTTT. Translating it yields CASTETGSDNSPLHF.

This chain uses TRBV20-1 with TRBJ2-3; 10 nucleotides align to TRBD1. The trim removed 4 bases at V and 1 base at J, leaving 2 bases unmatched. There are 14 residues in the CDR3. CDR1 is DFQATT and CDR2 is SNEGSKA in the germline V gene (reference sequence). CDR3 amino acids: CSATGTGGTDTQYF. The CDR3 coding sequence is TGCAGTGCTACCGGGACAGGGGGCACAGATACGCAGTATTTT.

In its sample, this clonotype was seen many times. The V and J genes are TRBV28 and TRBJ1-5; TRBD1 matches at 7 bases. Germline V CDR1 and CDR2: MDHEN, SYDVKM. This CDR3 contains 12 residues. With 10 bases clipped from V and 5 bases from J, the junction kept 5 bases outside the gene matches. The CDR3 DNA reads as TGTGCCACCGGGACAGCCGATCAGCCCCAGCATTTT. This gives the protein CATGTADQPQHF. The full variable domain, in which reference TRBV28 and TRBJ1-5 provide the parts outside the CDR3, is DVKVTQSSRYLVKRTGEKVFLECVQDMDHENMFWYRQDPGLGLRLIYFSYDVKMKEKGDIPEGYSVSREKKERFSLILESASTNQTSMYLCATGTADQPQHFGDGTRLSIL.

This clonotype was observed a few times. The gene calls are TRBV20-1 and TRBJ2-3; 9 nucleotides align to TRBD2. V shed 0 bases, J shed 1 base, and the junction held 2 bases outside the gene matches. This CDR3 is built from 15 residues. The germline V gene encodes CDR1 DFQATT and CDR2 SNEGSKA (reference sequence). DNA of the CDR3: TGCAGTGCTAGAGACGAGCGGGAGGGCACAGATACGCAGTATTTT. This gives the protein CSARDEREGTDTQYF.

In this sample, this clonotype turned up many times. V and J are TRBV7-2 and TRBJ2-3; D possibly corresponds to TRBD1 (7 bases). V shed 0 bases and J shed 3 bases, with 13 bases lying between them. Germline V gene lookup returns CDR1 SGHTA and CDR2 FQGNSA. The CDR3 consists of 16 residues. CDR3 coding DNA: TGTGCCAGCAGCTTAGCACCAGGGGGAGGTACAGATACGCAGTATTTT. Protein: CASSLAPGGGTDTQYF.

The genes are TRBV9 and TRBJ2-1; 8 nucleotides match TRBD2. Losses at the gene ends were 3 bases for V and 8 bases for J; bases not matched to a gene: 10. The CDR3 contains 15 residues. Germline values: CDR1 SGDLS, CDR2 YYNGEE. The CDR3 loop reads CASSALTGRAHEQFF. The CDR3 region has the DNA TGTGCCAGCAGCGCTCTAACCGGGAGGGCACATGAGCAGTTCTTC.

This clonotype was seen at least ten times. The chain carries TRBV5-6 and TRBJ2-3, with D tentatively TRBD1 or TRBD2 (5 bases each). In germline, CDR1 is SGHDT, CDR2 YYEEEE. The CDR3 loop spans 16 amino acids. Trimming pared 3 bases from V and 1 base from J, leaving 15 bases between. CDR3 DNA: TGTGCCAGCAGCTGGGGGTTGGCGTCGGGCACAGATACGCAGTATTTT. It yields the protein CASSWGLASGTDTQYF.

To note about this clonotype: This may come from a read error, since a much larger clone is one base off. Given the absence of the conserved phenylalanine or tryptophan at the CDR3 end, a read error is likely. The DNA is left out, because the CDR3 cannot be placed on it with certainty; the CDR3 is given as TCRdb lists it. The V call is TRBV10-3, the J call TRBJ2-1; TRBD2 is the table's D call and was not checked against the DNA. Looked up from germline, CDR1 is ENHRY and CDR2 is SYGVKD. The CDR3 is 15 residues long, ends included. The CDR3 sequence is CAISQSTSGRALSFS.

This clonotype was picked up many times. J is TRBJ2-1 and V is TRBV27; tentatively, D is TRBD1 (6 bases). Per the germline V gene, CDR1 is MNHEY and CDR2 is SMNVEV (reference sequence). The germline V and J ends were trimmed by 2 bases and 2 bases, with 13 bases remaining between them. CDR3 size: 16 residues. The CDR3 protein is CASSLDIRGPYNEQFF. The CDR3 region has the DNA TGTGCCAGCAGTTTAGATATCAGGGGTCCCTACAATGAGCAGTTCTTC.

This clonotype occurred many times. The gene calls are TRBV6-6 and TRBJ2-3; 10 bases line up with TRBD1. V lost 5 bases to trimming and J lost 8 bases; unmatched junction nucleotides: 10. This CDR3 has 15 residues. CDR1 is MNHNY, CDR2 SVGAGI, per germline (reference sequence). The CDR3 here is CASSVPGQGFGTQYF. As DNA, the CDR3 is TGTGCCAGCAGTGTTCCGGGACAGGGGTTCGGTACGCAGTATTTT.

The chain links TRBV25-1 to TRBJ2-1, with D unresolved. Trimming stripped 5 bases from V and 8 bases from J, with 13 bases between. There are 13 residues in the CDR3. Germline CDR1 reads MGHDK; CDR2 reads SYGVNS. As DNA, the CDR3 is TGTGCCAGCAGTCCCTTGGTGGCGGATGAGCAGTTCTTC. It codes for CASSPLVADEQFF.

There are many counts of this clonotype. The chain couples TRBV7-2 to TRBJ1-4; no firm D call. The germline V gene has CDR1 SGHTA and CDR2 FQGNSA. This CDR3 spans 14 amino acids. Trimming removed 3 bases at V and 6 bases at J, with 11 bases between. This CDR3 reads CASSLYRLDEKLFF. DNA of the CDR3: TGTGCCAGCAGCTTGTACCGGTTAGATGAAAAACTGTTTTTT. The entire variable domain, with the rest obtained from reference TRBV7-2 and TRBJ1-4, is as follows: GAGVSQSPSNKVTEKGKDVELRCDPISGHTALYWYRQSLGQGLEFLIYFQGNSAPDKSGLPSDRFSAERTGGSVSTLTIQRTQQEDSAVYLCASSLYRLDEKLFFGSGTQLSVL.

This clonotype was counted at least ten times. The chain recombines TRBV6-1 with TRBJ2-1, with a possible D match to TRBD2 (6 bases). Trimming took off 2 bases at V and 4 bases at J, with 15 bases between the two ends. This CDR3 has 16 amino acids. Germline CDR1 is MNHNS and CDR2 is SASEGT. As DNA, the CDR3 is TGTGCCAGCAGTGAACGGGAGTCCAGTACGTACAATGAGCAGTTCTTC. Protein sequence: CASSERESSTYNEQFF.

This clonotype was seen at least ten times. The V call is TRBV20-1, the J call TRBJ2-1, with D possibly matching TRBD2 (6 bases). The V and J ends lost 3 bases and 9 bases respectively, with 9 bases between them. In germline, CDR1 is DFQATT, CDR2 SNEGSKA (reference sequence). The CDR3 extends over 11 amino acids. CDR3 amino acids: CSARGGTEQFF. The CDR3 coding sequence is TGCAGTGCTAGGGGCGGGACTGAGCAGTTCTTC.

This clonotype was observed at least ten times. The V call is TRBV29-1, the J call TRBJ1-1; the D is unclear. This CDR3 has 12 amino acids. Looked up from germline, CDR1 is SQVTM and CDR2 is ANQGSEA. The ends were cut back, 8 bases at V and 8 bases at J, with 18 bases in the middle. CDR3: CSSVGGPAEAFF. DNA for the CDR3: TGCAGCTCTGTGGGAGGACCCGCGGAAGCTTTCTTT.

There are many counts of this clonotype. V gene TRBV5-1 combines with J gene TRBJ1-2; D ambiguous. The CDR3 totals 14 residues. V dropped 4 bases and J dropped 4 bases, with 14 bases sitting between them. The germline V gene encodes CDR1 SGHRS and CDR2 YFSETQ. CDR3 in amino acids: CASSLGTATYGYTF. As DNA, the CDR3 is TGCGCCAGCAGCCTGGGCACAGCAACCTATGGCTACACCTTC.

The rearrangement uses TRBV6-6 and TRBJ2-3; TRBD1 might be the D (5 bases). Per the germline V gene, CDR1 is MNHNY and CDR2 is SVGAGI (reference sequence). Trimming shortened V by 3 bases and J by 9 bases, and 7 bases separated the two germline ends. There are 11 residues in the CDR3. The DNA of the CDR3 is TGTGCCAGCAGTTATAAGGGGACGCAGTATTTT. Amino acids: CASSYKGTQYF.

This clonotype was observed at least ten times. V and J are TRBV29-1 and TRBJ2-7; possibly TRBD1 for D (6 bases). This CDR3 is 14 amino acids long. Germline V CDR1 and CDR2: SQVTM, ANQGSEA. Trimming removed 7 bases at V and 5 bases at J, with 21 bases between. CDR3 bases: TGCAGCGCGAGAATGGGACACCGGGTCAACGAGCAGTACTTC. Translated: CSARMGHRVNEQYF.

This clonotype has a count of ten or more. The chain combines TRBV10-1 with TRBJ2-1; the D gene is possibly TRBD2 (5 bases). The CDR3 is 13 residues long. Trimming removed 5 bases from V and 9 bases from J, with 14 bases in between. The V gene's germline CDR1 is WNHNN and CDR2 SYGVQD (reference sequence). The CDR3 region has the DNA TGCGCCAGCAGTATCATCGGAGGCGGTGAGCAGTTCTTC. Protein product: CASSIIGGGEQFF.

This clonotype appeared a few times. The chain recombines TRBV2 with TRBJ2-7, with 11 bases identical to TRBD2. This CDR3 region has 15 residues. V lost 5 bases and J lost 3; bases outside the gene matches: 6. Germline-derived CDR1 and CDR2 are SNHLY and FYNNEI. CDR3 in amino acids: CASSRLAGGSYEQYF. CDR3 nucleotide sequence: TGTGCCAGCAGTAGGCTAGCGGGAGGAAGCTACGAGCAGTACTTC. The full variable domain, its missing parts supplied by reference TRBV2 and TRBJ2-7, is EPEVTQTPSHQVTQMGQEVILRCVPISNHLYFYWYRQILGQKVEFLVSFYNNEISEKSEIFDDQFSVERPDGSNFTLKIRSTKLEDSAMYFCASSRLAGGSYEQYFGPGTRLTVT.

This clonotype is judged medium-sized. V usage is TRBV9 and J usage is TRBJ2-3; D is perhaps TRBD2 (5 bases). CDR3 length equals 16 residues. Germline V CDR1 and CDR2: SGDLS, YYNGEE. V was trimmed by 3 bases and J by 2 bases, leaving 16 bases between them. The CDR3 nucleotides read TGTGCCAGCAGCGCGGAACTAGTATCCCACACAGATACGCAGTATTTT. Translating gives CASSAELVSHTDTQYF.

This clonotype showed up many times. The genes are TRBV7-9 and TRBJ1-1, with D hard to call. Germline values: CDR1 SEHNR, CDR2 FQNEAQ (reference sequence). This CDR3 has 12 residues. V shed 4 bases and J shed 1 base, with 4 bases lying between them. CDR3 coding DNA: TGTGCCAGCAGCTCCAGGAACACTGAAGCTTTCTTT. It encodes CASSSRNTEAFF.

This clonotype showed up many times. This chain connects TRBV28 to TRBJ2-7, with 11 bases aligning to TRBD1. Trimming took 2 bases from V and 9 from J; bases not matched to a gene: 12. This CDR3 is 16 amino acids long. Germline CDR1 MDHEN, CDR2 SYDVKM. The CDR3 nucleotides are TGTGCCAGCAGTTTAACAGCCCCCGGGACAGGGGGATCGCAGTACTTC. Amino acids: CASSLTAPGTGGSQYF.

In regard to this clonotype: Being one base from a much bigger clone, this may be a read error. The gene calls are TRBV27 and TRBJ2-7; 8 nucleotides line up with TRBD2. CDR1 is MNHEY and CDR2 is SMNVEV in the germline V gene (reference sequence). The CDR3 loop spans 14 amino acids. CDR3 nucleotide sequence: TGTACCAGCAGTTTACGGGAGGGCCCGTACGAGCAGTACTTC. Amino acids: CTSSLREGPYEQYF.